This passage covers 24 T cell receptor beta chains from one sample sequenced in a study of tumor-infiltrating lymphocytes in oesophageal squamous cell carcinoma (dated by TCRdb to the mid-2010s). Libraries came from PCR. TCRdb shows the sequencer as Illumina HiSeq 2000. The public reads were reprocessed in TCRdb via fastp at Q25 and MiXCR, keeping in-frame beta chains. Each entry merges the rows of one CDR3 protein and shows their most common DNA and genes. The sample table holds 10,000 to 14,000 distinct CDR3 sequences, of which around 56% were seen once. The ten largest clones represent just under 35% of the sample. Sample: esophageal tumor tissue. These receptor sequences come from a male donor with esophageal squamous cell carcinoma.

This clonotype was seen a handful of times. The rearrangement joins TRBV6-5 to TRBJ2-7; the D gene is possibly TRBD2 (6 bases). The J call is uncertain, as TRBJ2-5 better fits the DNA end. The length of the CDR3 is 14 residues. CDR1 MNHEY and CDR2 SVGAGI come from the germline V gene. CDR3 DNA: TGTGCCAGCAGTTACTCGGGGGGAGATGAGACCCAGTACTTC. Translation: CASSYSGGDETQYF.

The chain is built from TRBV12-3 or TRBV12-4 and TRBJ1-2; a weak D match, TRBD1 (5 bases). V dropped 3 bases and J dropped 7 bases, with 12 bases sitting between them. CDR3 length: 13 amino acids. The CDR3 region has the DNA TGTGCCAGCAGTTTTTCAGGGAGAAGTGGCTACACCTTC. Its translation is CASSFSGRSGYTF.

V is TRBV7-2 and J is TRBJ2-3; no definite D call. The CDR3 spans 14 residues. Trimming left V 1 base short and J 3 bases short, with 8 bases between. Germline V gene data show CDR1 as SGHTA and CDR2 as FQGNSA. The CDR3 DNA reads TGTGCCAGCAGCTTAGAGGCTGTGACAGATACGCAGTATTTT. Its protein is CASSLEAVTDTQYF.

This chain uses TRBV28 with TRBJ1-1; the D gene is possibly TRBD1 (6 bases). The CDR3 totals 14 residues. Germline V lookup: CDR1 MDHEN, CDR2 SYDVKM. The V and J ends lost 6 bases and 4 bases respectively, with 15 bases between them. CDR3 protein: CASRVGGWGTEAFF. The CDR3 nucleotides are TGTGCCAGCAGGGTAGGGGGTTGGGGCACTGAAGCTTTCTTT.

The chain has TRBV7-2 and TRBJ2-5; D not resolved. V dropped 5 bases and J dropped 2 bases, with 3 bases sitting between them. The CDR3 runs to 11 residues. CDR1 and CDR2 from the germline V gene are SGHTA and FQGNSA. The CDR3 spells CASSEQETQYF. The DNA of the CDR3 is TGTGCCAGCAGCGAACAAGAGACCCAGTACTTC.

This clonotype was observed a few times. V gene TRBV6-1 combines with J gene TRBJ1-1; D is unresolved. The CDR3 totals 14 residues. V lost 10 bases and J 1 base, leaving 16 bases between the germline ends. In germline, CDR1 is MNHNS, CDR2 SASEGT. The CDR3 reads CATHPPVWNTEAFF. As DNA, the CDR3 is TGTGCCACACATCCCCCGGTTTGGAACACTGAAGCTTTCTTT.

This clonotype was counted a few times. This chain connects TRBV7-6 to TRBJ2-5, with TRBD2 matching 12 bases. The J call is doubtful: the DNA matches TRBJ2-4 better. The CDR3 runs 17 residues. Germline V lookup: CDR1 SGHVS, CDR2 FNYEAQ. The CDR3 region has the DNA TGTGCCAGCAGCTTAACCCATCTAGCGGGAGGGCCCAGCATTCAGTACTTC. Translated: CASSLTHLAGGPSIQYF.

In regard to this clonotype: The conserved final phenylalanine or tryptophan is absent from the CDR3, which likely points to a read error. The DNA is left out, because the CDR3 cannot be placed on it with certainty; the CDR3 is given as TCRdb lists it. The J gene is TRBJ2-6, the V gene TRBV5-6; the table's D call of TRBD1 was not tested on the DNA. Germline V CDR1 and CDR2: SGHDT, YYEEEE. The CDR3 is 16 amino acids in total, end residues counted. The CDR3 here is CASSWALGTYEQYFGA.

As DNA, the CDR3 is TGTGCCAGCAGCTCACGCCGGGGGGGCTCCTACAATGAGCAGTTCTTC. Amino acids: CASSSRRGGSYNEQFF. The chain couples TRBV7-2 to TRBJ2-1; TRBD2 matches at 8 bases. CDR1 SGHTA and CDR2 FQGNSA come from the germline V gene. The CDR3 covers 16 residues. Losses at the gene ends were 4 bases for V and 0 bases for J; bases not matched to a gene: 5.

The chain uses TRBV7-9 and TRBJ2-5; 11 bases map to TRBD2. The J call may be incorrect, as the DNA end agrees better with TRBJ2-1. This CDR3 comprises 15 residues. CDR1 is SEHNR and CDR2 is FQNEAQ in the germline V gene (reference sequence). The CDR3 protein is CASSLARTSGNEQFF. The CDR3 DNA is TGTGCCAGCAGCTTAGCGCGGACTAGCGGGAATGAGCAGTTCTTC.

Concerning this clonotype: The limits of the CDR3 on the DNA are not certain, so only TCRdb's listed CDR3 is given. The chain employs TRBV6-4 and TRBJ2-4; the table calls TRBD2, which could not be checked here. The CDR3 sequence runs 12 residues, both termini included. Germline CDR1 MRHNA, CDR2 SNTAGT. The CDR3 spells CATPGLWLHLRF.

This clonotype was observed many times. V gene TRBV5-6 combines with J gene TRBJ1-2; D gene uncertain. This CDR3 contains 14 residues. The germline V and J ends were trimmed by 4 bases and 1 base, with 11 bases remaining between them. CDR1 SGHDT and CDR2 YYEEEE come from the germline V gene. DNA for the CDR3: TGTGCCAGCAGCCCAAAAACAGTTAACTATGGCTACACCTTC. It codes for CASSPKTVNYGYTF.

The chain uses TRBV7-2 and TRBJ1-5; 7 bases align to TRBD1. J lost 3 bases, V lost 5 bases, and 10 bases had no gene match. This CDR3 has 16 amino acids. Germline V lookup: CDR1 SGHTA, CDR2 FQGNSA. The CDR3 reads CASSLTPGTVNQPQHF. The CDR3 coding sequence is TGTGCCAGCAGCCTAACCCCCGGGACAGTCAATCAGCCCCAGCATTTT.

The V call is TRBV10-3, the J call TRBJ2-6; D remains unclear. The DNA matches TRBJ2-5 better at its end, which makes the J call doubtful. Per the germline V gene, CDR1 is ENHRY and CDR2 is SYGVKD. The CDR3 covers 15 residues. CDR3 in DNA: TGTGCCATCAGTGATTCGTTGTTTCTGTTAGAGACCCAGTACTTC. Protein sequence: CAISDSLFLLETQYF.

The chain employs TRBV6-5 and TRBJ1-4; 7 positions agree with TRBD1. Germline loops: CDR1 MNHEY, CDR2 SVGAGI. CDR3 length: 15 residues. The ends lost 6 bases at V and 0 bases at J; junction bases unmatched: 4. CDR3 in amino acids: CASRGDSTTNEKLFF. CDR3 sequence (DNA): TGTGCCAGCAGGGGGGACAGCACAACTAATGAAAAACTGTTTTTT.

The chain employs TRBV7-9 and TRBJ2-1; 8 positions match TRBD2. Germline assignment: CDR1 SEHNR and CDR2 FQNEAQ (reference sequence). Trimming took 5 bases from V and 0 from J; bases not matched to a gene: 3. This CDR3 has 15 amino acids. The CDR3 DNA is TGTGCCAGCAGCCGTAGCGGGGCCTCCTACAATGAGCAGTTCTTC. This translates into CASSRSGASYNEQFF.

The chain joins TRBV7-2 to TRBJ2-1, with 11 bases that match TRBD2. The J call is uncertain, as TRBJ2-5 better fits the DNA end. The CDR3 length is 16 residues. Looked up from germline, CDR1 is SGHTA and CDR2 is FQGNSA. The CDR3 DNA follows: TGTGCCAGCAGCTTAGCCGGGACTAGCGGCCAAGAGACCCAGTACTTC. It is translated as CASSLAGTSGQETQYF.

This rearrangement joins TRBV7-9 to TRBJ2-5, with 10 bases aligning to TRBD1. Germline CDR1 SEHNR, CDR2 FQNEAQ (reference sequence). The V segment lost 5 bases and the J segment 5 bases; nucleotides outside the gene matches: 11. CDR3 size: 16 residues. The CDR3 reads CASSLAGTGAGETQYF. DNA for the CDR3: TGTGCCAGCAGCCTTGCCGGGACAGGGGCCGGGGAGACCCAGTACTTC.

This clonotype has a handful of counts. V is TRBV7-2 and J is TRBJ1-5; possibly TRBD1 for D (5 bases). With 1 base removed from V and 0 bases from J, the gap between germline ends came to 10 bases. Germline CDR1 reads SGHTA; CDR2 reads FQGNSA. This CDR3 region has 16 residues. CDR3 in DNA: TGTGCCAGCAGCTTAGTAGGCGGGGGTAGCAATCAGCCCCAGCATTTT. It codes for CASSLVGGGSNQPQHF. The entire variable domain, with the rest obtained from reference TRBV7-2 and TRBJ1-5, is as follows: GAGVSQSPSNKVTEKGKDVELRCDPISGHTALYWYRQSLGQGLEFLIYFQGNSAPDKSGLPSDRFSAERTGGSVSTLTIQRTQQEDSAVYLCASSLVGGGSNQPQHFGDGTRLSIL.

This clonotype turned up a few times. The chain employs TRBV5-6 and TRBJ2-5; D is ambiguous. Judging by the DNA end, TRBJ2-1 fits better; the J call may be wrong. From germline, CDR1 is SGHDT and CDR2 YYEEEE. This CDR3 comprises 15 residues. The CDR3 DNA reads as TGTGCCAGCAGCTCCCCGGACGACGGCTACAATGAGCAGTTCTTC. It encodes CASSSPDDGYNEQFF.

CDR3 DNA sequence: TGTGCCAGCAGCTTAGATGAGCGGTTGGGGCAGTTCTTC. It is translated as CASSLDERLGQFF. The chain combines TRBV7-2 with TRBJ2-3; TRBD2 might be the D (5 bases). Matching the DNA end better, TRBJ2-1 makes the J call doubtful. CDR3 size: 13 residues. Germline CDR1 is SGHTA and CDR2 is FQGNSA.

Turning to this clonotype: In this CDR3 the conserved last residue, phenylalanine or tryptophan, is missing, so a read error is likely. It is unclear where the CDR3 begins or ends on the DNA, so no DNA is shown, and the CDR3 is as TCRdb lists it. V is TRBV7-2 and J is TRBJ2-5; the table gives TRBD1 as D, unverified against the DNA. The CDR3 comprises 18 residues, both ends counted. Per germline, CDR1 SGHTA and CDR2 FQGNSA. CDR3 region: CASSLEALDRGYEQYFGN.

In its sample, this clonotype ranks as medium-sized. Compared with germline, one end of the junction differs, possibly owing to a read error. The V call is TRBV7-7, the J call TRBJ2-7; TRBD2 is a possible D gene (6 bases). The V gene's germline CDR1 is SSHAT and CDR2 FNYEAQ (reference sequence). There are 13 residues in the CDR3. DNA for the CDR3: TGTGCTAGCAGCGCCGGGACTTACAATGAGCAGTACTTC. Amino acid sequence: CASSAGTYNEQYF.

The CDR3 spells CARPTGWTDTQYF. Here the CDR3 DNA reads TGTGCCAGACCGACAGGGTGGACAGATACGCAGTATTTT. The chain recombines TRBV10-3 with TRBJ2-3; 7 nucleotides match TRBD1. The CDR3 has 13 amino acids. From germline, CDR1 is ENHRY and CDR2 SYGVKD. J gave up 3 bases and V 10 bases, and 7 bases lay outside the gene matches.